The 30 T cell receptor beta chains below all came from one sample that was sequenced in a study of blood T cells in healthy people across ages (dated by TCRdb to the mid-2010s). Libraries were constructed by 5' RACE. A second PCR of roughly 6 to 11 cycles was run with a J-beta primer mix and a sample-barcoded 5' primer. Clones were called with MiXCR by TCRdb after fastp trimmed the public reads at Q25, and only in-frame beta chains were retained. Merged by CDR3 protein, the rows form single entries marked with the most common genes and DNA. This sample has some 1.8 million distinct CDR3 sequences in its table, and roughly two fifths of those were observed once. The ten most abundant clones make up more than 20% of the sample. Specimen: blood. All receptors come from a human donor in good health.

The rearrangement uses TRBV12-3 or TRBV12-4 and TRBJ1-5; no firm D call. The CDR3 runs 14 residues. Trimming stripped 6 bases from V and 1 base from J, with 10 bases between. In DNA, the CDR3 is TGTGCCAGCAGCCGAGGACGGAGCAATCAGCCCCAGCATTTT. This codes for CASSRGRSNQPQHF.

The rearrangement joins TRBV4-3 to TRBJ2-5, with no clear D. CDR1 and CDR2 (germline): LGHNA, YSLEER. V was clipped by 3 bases and J by 2 bases, with 16 bases between them. The CDR3 has 16 amino acids. CDR3 region: CASSQYETISQETQYF. The CDR3 coding sequence is TGCGCCAGCAGCCAGTACGAGACAATCTCACAAGAGACCCAGTACTTC.

This clonotype was counted between two and nine times. The chain has TRBV28 and TRBJ1-4; D is unclear. V was clipped by 8 bases and J by 5 bases, with 15 bases between them. CDR1 is MDHEN and CDR2 is SYDVKM in the germline V gene. The CDR3 runs to 14 residues. Here the CDR3 DNA reads TGTGCCAGCCAACCCGGGAGCCGAAATGAAAAACTGTTTTTT. Protein: CASQPGSRNEKLFF.

For this clonotype: A read error may produce the germline difference seen at one junction end. This chain connects TRBV5-1 to TRBJ2-7; tentatively, D is TRBD2 (6 bases). The germline CDR1 and CDR2 sequences are SGHRS and YFSETQ. This CDR3 spans 13 amino acids. The CDR3 DNA is TGCGCCAGCAGCCTGGGACTGACCTACGTGCAGTACTTC. Encoded protein: CASSLGLTYVQYF.

A note on this clonotype: This may be a read error: a much more frequent sequence differs by one nucleotide. The chain joins TRBV29-1 to TRBJ2-5; TRBD1 is a possible D gene (6 bases). Gene TRBJ2-7 matches the end of the DNA better, so the J call may be wrong. The CDR3 contains 11 residues. Germline values: CDR1 SQVTM, CDR2 ANQGSEA. CDR3 protein: CSVTTTGEQYF. The CDR3 nucleotides are TGCAGCGTTACTACGACAGGCGAGCAGTACTTC.

This clonotype showed up just a few times. V and J are TRBV7-9 and TRBJ2-5; maybe TRBD1 (5 bases). Matching the DNA end better, TRBJ2-7 makes the J call doubtful. Germline CDR1 and CDR2: SEHNR and FQNEAQ (reference sequence). The CDR3 has 13 amino acids. CDR3 protein: CASSYYDSYEQYF. The CDR3 nucleotides are TGTGCCAGCAGCTACTATGACAGCTACGAGCAGTACTTC.

The chain links TRBV7-2 to TRBJ1-2; tentative D call: TRBD1 (5 bases). This CDR3 has 18 residues. The germline gives CDR1 SGHTA, CDR2 FQGNSA. Trimming took 5 bases from V and 1 from J, leaving 23 bases between them. DNA for the CDR3: TGTGCCAGCAGCCTAACGCGGGGGGAGGTCGGGAGTAACTATGGCTACACCTTC. This encodes CASSLTRGEVGSNYGYTF.

This clonotype has a handful of counts. The V call is TRBV6-5, the J call TRBJ1-1; no firm D call. The CDR3 runs to 12 residues. Trimming took 2 bases from V and 7 from J, leaving 8 bases between them. Looked up from germline, CDR1 is MNHEY and CDR2 is SVGAGI. CDR3 DNA: TGTGCCAGCAGTTACGCGGGCGGTGAAGCTTTCTTT. Protein sequence: CASSYAGGEAFF.

There are a few counts of this clonotype. V usage is TRBV7-2 and J usage is TRBJ2-7, with D perhaps matching TRBD2 (5 bases). The V gene's germline CDR1 is SGHTA and CDR2 FQGNSA. V was pared by 7 bases and J by 1 base, with 14 bases between. This CDR3 region has 14 residues. CDR3 nucleotides: TGTGCCAGCACCCGGACTGTCCTATCCTACGAGCAGTACTTC. Translating gives CASTRTVLSYEQYF. Combining the CDR3 with reference TRBV7-2 and TRBJ2-7 gives the whole variable domain GAGVSQSPSNKVTEKGKDVELRCDPISGHTALYWYRQSLGQGLEFLIYFQGNSAPDKSGLPSDRFSAERTGGSVSTLTIQRTQQEDSAVYLCASTRTVLSYEQYFGPGTRLTVT.

V gene TRBV7-8 combines with J gene TRBJ1-4; D perhaps matches TRBD1 (6 bases). CDR3 length: 18 residues. Germline V gives CDR1 SGHVS, CDR2 FQNEAQ. V gave up 4 bases and J gave up 4 bases, with 22 bases separating them. In DNA, the CDR3 is TGTGCCAGCAGCTCAGCGTTGGGGGGGCTCCCCGTTAATGAAAAACTGTTTTTT. It is translated as CASSSALGGLPVNEKLFF.

Here the CDR3 reads CASSRGVGTDTQYF. CDR3 nucleotide sequence: TGTGCCAGCTCGCGCGGGGTAGGCACAGATACGCAGTATTTT. The chain employs TRBV21-1 and TRBJ2-3; the D segment call TRBD1 is taken from the table without a DNA check. TRBV21-1 is designated a pseudogene. The CDR3 is made up of 14 amino acids.

The sample holds a few counts of this clonotype. The V call is TRBV7-9, the J call TRBJ1-2; TRBD1 might be the D (5 bases). Germline lookup yields CDR1 SEHNR and CDR2 FQNEAQ (reference sequence). V was trimmed by 4 bases and J by 6 bases, leaving 12 bases between them. CDR3 length: 13 residues. CDR3 in DNA: TGTGCCAGCAGCTCTACCGACAGCCATGGCTACACCTTC. Translated: CASSSTDSHGYTF. Combining the CDR3 with reference TRBV7-9 and TRBJ1-2 gives the whole variable domain DTGVSQNPRHKITKRGQNVTFRCDPISEHNRLYWYRQTLGQGPEFLTYFQNEAQLEKSRLLSDRFSAERPKGSFSTLEIQRTEQGDSAMYLCASSSTDSHGYTFGSGTRLTVV.

The rearrangement uses TRBV4-3 and TRBJ1-4, with D possibly TRBD1 on 5 matching bases. Deletions cut 1 base from V and 12 bases from J, with 18 bases between. The CDR3 covers 15 residues. Germline lookup yields CDR1 LGHNA and CDR2 YSLEER. In DNA, the CDR3 is TGCGCCAGCAGCCAAGGGGTCGGACACCCGGGGGAACTGTTTTTT. It yields the protein CASSQGVGHPGELFF.

The chain links TRBV5-1 to TRBJ2-7; tentatively, D is TRBD1 (6 bases). Germline V gives CDR1 SGHRS, CDR2 YFSETQ. The CDR3 loop spans 15 amino acids. Between the trimmed V and J ends, which lost 4 bases and 2 bases, there was a span of 16 bases. The DNA of the CDR3 is TGCGCCAGCAGCCTCGAGGACAGTCCTCCCTACGAGCAGTACTTC. Translating it yields CASSLEDSPPYEQYF.

Worth noting for this clonotype: A read error is possible here, since a much larger clone lies one base away. The rearrangement joins TRBV7-2 to TRBJ2-4, with D possibly matching TRBD2 (6 bases). The DNA end lines up better with TRBJ2-7; the J call may be wrong. The CDR3 loop spans 13 amino acids. CDR1 and CDR2 from the germline V gene are SGHTA and FQGNSA. For the CDR3, the DNA is TGTGCCAGCAGCTTAGGACGGGACTCCGAGCAGTACTTC. Amino acid sequence: CASSLGRDSEQYF.

V and J are TRBV7-9 and TRBJ1-1, with D uncertain. In germline, CDR1 is SEHNR, CDR2 FQNEAQ (reference sequence). The CDR3 extends over 16 amino acids. Trimming removed 4 bases from V and 0 bases from J, with 15 bases in between. The CDR3 DNA is TGTGCCAGCAGCTCCTTAGGCGGGAGCATGAACACTGAAGCTTTCTTT. This encodes CASSSLGGSMNTEAFF.

This chain uses TRBV2 with TRBJ2-7; 7 nucleotides line up with TRBD1. Trimming cost V 5 bases and J 3 bases; bases outside gene matches: 10. The CDR3 extends over 15 amino acids. The germline CDR1 and CDR2 sequences are SNHLY and FYNNEI. CDR3 loop: CASSPGQSSFYEQYF. The DNA of the CDR3 is TGTGCCAGCAGTCCGGGACAGTCTTCCTTCTACGAGCAGTACTTC.

The chain couples TRBV11-2 to TRBJ1-1, with TRBD1 as a possible D gene (5 bases). Germline V gene lookup returns CDR1 SGHAT and CDR2 FQNNGV. This CDR3 has 15 residues. V was trimmed by 1 base and J by 3 bases, leaving 12 bases between them. CDR3 residues: CASSLVGTTHTEAFF. CDR3 DNA sequence: TGTGCCAGCAGCTTAGTCGGGACGACCCACACTGAAGCTTTCTTT.

The CDR3 coding sequence is TGTGCCAGCAGCCCCCTCGCCGGGACAGGGGATCTTAGTCGCGACTACACCTTC. Amino acid sequence: CASSPLAGTGDLSRDYTF. The chain is built from TRBV28 and TRBJ1-2; the match to TRBD1 covers 10 bases. Unmatched junction bases numbered 23, after V lost 6 bases and J lost 10 bases. CDR3 length: 18 residues. In germline, CDR1 is MDHEN, CDR2 SYDVKM.

The genes are TRBV20-1 and TRBJ1-2; D remains ambiguous. Per the germline V gene, CDR1 is DFQATT and CDR2 is SNEGSKA (reference sequence). V gave up 6 bases and J gave up 4 bases, with 12 bases separating them. This CDR3 has 12 amino acids. CDR3 sequence (DNA): TGCAGTGCGGGCCGGACTGTCTATGGCTACACCTTC. Protein product: CSAGRTVYGYTF.

The chain recombines TRBV12-3 or TRBV12-4 with TRBJ2-5; D ambiguous. The V end lost 7 bases, the J end lost 7 bases, and 13 bases lay between the germline ends. The CDR3 loop spans 12 amino acids. DNA of the CDR3: TGTGCCAGCAACCACTGGGGTGGGACCCAGTACTTC. This gives the protein CASNHWGGTQYF.

Many counts were recorded for this clonotype. The CDR3 sequence: CASSLQGGGETQYF. CDR3 coding DNA: TGTGCCAGCAGTTTACAAGGGGGTGGGGAGACCCAGTACTTC. J is TRBJ2-5 and V is TRBV7-2, with D maybe TRBD1 (6 bases). CDR3 length: 14 amino acids. Trimming pared 6 bases from V and 5 bases from J, leaving 16 bases between. Germline CDR1 is SGHTA and CDR2 is FQGNSA.

This clonotype was counted at least ten times. The chain couples TRBV4-3 to TRBJ1-5; TRBD1 might be the D (5 bases). V was trimmed by 3 bases and J by 1 base, leaving 10 bases between them. The germline CDR1 and CDR2 sequences are LGHNA and YSLEER. The CDR3 sequence is 15 residues long. The CDR3 reads CASSQGLGSNQPQHF. CDR3 DNA: TGCGCCAGCAGCCAGGGGCTGGGAAGCAATCAGCCCCAGCATTTT.

The V and J genes are TRBV7-9 and TRBJ2-1; the match to TRBD1 covers 8 bases. CDR3 length: 15 residues. V lost 1 base to trimming and J lost 7 bases; unmatched junction nucleotides: 6. Germline V gene sequence: CDR1 SEHNR, CDR2 FQNEAQ (reference sequence). The CDR3 sequence: CASSLGQGANNEQFF. CDR3 nucleotide sequence: TGTGCCAGCAGCTTAGGCCAGGGGGCTAATAATGAGCAGTTCTTC.

This rearrangement joins TRBV4-3 to TRBJ2-6; 10 bases agree with TRBD1. Per germline, CDR1 LGHNA and CDR2 YSLEER. The length of the CDR3 is 20 residues. Trimming cost V 3 bases and J 0 bases; bases outside gene matches: 11. The CDR3 bases are TGCGCCAGCAGCCAGGTTGCCGGGACAGGGGTCTTCTCTGGGGCCAACGTCCTGACTTTC. Its protein is CASSQVAGTGVFSGANVLTF.

The sample holds a few counts of this clonotype. This chain links TRBV7-2 with TRBJ1-2; TRBD1 matches at 8 bases. Germline V gene sequence: CDR1 SGHTA, CDR2 FQGNSA. The CDR3 has 17 residues. After removal of 4 bases from V and 4 bases from J, the junction contained 14 bases not matched to a gene. CDR3 sequence: CASSSDTLTGALYGYTF. The CDR3 DNA follows: TGTGCCAGCAGCTCCGATACCCTGACAGGGGCTCTCTATGGCTACACCTTC.

This clonotype was seen repeatedly, ten times or more. This sequence joins TRBV29-1 and TRBJ2-3, with D uncertain. Trimming removed 5 bases from V and 6 bases from J, with 6 bases in between. This CDR3 is built from 10 residues. The germline V gene encodes CDR1 SQVTM and CDR2 ANQGSEA. In nucleotides, the CDR3 is TGCAGCGTTTCACCCGATACGCAGTATTTT. It yields the protein CSVSPDTQYF.

The sample holds a few counts of this clonotype. The rearrangement uses TRBV6-1 and TRBJ1-1, with D perhaps TRBD1 (6 bases). The CDR3 length is 13 residues. V was pared by 9 bases and J by 4 bases, with 15 bases between. Germline V gene lookup returns CDR1 MNHNS and CDR2 SASEGT. The CDR3: CARGGDGATEAFF. In nucleotides, the CDR3 is TGTGCCAGAGGGGGGGACGGCGCCACTGAAGCTTTCTTT.

The gene calls are TRBV7-9 and TRBJ2-7; possibly TRBD2 for D (6 bases). In germline, CDR1 is SEHNR, CDR2 FQNEAQ (reference sequence). V was shortened by 3 bases and J by 7 bases, with 16 bases between the two germline ends. This CDR3 spans 14 amino acids. The CDR3 DNA follows: TGTGCCAGCAGCTTTGGAGGGGTGGCGAGGGAGCAGTACTTC. Amino acid sequence: CASSFGGVAREQYF.

The V and J genes are TRBV18 and TRBJ2-7; 10 bases are a match to TRBD2. CDR1 KGHSH and CDR2 LQKENI come from the germline V gene. J was trimmed by 5 bases and V by 3 bases; bases with no gene match: 7. CDR3 length: 15 amino acids. The CDR3 sequence is CASSPFSSGGNEQYF. For the CDR3, the DNA is TGTGCCAGCTCACCTTTTTCTAGCGGGGGTAACGAGCAGTACTTC. The full variable domain, its missing parts supplied by reference TRBV18 and TRBJ2-7, is NAGVMQNPRHLVRRRGQEARLRCSPMKGHSHVYWYRQLPEEGLKFMVYLQKENIIDESGMPKERFSAEFPKEGPSILRIQQVVRGDSAAYFCASSPFSSGGNEQYFGPGTRLTVT.